The entry below gives a single T cell receptor beta chain sequence along with its context. The antigen is undetermined. This sample stems from a study of cytomegalovirus exposure and HLA in healthy donors. Study-wide points: In a later analysis, a missense DCLRE1C variant was linked to TCR beta V- and J-gene trimming. The investigators catalogued about 170 TCR beta chains as cytomegalovirus-associated.

This CDR3 spans 17 amino acids. The germline gives CDR1 SGHTA, CDR2 FQGNSA. V was pared by 0 bases and J by 0 bases, with 6 bases of the junction left unmatched. PCR amplification relied on 60 Vbeta primers (plus 13 Jbeta primers). Sequencing used immunoSEQ multiplex PCR; TCRdb keeps in-frame clones, though not all of them. In the table there are over 75,000 clones, roughly 86% of which are singletons. The sample was PBMCs. The sequence was obtained from a young man in good health and CMV-seropositive. The chain joins TRBV7-2 to TRBJ2-7, with 9 nucleotides matching TRBD1. CDR3 coding DNA: TGTGCCAGCAGCTTAGCTCTCGTACAGGGGGCCTCCTACGAGCAGTACTTC. It specifies CASSLALVQGASYEQYF.